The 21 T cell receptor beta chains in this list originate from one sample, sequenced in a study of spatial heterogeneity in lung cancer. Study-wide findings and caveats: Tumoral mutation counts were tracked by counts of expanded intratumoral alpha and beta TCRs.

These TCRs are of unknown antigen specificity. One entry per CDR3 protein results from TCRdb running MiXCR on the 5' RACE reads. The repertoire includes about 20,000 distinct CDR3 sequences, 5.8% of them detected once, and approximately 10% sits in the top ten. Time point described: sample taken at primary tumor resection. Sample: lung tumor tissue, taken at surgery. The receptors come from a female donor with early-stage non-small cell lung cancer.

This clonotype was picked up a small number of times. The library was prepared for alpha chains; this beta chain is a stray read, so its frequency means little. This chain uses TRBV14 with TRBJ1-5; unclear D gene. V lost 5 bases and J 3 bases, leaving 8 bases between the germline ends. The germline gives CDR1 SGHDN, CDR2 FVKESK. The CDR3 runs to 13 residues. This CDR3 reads CASSLQPNQPQHF. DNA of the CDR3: TGTGCCAGCAGCTTACAGCCCAATCAGCCCCAGCATTTT.

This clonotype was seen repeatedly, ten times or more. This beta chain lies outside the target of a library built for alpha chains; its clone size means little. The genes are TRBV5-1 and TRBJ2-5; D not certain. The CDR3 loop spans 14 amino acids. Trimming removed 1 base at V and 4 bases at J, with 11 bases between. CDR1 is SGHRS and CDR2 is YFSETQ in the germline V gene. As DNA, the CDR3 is TGCGCCAGCAGCTTGTCGGAGTTAGGAGAGACCCAGTACTTC. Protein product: CASSLSELGETQYF.

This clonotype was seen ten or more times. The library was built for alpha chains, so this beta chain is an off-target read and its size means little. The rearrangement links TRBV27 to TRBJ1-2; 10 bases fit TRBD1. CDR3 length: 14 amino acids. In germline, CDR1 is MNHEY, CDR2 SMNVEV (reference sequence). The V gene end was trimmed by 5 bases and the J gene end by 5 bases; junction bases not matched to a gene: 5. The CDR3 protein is CASSTGQGLYGYTF. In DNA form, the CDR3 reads TGTGCCAGCAGTACGGGACAGGGGCTATATGGCTACACCTTC.

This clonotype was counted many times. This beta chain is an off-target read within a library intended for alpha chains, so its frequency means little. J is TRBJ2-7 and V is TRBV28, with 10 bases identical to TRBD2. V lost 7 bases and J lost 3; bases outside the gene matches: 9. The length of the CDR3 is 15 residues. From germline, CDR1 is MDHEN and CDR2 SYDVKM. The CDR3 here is CASNGAGGGFYEQYF. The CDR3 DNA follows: TGTGCCAGCAACGGAGCGGGAGGGGGTTTCTACGAGCAGTACTTC. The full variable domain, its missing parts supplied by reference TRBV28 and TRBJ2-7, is DVKVTQSSRYLVKRTGEKVFLECVQDMDHENMFWYRQDPGLGLRLIYFSYDVKMKEKGDIPEGYSVSREKKERFSLILESASTNQTSMYLCASNGAGGGFYEQYFGPGTRLTVT.

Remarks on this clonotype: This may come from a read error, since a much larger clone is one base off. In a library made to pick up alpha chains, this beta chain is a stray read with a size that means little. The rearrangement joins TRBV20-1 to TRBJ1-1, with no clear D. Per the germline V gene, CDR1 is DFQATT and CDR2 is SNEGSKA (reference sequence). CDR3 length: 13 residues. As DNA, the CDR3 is TGCAGTGCTAGAGTGTTACTGAACCCTGAAGCTTTCTTT. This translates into CSARVLLNPEAFF.

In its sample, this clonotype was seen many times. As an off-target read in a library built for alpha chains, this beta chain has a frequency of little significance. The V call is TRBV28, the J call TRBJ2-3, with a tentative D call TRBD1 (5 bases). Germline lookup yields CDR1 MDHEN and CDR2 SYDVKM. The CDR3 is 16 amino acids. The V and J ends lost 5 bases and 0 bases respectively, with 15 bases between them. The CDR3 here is CASSPPQGISTDTQYF. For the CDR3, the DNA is TGTGCCAGCAGTCCTCCGCAGGGCATTAGCACAGATACGCAGTATTTT. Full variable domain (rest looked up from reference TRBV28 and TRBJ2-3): DVKVTQSSRYLVKRTGEKVFLECVQDMDHENMFWYRQDPGLGLRLIYFSYDVKMKEKGDIPEGYSVSREKKERFSLILESASTNQTSMYLCASSPPQGISTDTQYFGPGTRLTVL.

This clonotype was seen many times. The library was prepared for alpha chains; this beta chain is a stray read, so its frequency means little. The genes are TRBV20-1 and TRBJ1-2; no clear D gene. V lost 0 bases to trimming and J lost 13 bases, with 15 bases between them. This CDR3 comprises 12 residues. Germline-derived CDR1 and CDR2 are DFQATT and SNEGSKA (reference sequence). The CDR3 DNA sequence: TGCAGTGCTAGAGATCCCCACCTTGATGCCACCTTC. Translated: CSARDPHLDATF.

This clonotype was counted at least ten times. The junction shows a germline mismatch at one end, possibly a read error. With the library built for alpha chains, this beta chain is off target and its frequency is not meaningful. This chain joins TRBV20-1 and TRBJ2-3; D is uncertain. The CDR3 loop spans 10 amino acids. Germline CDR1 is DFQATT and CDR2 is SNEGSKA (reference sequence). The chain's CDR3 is CSARDQGRPF. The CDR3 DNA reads TGCAGTGCTAGAGACCAAGGTCGCCCCTTT.

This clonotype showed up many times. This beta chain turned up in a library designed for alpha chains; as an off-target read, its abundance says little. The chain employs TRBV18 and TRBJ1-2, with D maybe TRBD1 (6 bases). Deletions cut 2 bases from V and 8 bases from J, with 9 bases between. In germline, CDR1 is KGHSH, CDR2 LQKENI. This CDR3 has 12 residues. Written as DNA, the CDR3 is TGTGCCAGCTCACCAGGGGGCAGGGGCTACACCTTC. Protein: CASSPGGRGYTF.

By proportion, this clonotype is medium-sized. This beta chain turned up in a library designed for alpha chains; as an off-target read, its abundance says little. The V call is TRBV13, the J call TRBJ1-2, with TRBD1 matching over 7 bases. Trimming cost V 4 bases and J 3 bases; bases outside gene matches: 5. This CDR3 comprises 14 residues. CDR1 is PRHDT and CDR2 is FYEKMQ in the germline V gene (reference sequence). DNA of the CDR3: TGTGCCAGCAGCTCATTTGGGACAGACTATGGCTACACCTTC. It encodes CASSSFGTDYGYTF.

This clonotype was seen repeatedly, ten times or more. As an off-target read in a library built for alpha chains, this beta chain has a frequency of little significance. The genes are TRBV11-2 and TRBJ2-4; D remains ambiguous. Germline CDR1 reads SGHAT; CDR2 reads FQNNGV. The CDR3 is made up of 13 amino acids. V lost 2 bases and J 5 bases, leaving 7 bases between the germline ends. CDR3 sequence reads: CASSLNAQNIQYF. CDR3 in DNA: TGTGCCAGCAGCTTAAATGCCCAAAACATTCAGTACTTC.

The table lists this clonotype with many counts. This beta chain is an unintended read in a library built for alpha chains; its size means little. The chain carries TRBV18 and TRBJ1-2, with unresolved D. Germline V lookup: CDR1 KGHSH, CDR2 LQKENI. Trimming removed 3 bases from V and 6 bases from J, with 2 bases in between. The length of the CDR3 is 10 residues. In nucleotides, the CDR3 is TGTGCCAGCTCACCTGATGGCTACACCTTC. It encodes CASSPDGYTF.

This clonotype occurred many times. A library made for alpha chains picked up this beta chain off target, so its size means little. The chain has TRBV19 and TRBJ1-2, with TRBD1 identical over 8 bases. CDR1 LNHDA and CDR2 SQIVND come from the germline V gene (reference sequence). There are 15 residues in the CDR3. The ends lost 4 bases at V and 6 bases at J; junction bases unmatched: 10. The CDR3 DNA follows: TGTGCCAGTAGTAGGGAGACAGGGGTGTTCGATGGCTACACCTTC. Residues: CASSRETGVFDGYTF.

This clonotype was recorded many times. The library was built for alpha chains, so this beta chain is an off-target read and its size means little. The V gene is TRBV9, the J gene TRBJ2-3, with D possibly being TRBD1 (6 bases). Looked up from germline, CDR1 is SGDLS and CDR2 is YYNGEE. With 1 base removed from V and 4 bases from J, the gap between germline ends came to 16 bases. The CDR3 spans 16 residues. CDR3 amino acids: CASSVIGGERADTQYF. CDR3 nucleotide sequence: TGTGCCAGCAGCGTAATAGGGGGAGAGAGGGCAGATACGCAGTATTTT.

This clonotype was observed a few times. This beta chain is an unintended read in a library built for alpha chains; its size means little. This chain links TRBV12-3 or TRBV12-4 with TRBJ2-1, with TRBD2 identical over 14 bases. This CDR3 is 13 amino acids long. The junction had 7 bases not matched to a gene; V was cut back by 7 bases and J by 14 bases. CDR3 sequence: CASTGTSGGSEFF. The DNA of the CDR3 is TGTGCCAGCACCGGGACTAGCGGGGGATCCGAGTTCTTC.

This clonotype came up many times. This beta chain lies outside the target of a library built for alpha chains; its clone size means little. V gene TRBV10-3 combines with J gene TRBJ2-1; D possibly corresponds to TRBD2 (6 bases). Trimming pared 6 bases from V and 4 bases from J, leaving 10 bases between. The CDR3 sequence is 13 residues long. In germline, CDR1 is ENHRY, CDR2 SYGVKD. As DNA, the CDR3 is TGTGCCATCAGCGGGAGTTGGTACAATGAGCAGTTCTTC. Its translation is CAISGSWYNEQFF.

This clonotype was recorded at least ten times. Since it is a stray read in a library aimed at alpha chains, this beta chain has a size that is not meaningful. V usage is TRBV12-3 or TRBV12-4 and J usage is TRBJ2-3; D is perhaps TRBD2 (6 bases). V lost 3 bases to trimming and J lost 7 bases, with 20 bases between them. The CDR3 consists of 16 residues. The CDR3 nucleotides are TGTGCCAGCAGTTTTTTAGCGGACTCCCAAATCCATACGCAGTATTTT. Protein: CASSFLADSQIHTQYF.

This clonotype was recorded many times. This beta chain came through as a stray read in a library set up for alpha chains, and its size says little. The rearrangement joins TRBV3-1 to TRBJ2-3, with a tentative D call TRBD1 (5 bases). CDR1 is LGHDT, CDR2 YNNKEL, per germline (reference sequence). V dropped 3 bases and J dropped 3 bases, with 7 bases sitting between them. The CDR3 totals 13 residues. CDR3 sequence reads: CASSHQGTDTQYF. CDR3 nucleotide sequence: TGTGCCAGCAGCCACCAGGGAACAGATACGCAGTATTTT.

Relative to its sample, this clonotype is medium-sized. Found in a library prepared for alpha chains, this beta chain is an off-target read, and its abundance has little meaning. CDR3 sequence reads: CASSELGGSSYNEQFF. CDR3 nucleotide sequence: TGTGCCAGCAGTGAATTAGGCGGGAGCTCCTACAATGAGCAGTTCTTC. The chain is built from TRBV25-1 and TRBJ2-1, with 7 nucleotides matching TRBD2. CDR1 and CDR2 from the germline V gene are MGHDK and SYGVNS. V dropped 1 base and J dropped 0; count of bases not matched to a gene: 3. The CDR3 runs 16 residues.

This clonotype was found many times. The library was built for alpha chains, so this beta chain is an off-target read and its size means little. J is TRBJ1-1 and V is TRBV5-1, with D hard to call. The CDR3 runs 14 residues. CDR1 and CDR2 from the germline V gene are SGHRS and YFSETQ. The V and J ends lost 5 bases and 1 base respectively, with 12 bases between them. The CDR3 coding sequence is TGCGCCAGCAGAACCTCAGGATCGAACACTGAAGCTTTCTTT. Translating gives CASRTSGSNTEAFF.

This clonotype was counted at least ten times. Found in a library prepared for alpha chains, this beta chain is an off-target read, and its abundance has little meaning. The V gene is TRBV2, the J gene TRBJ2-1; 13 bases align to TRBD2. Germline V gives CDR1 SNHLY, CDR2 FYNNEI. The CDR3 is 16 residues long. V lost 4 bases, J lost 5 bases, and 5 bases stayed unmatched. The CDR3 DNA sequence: TGTGCCAGCAGTGCCCGACTAGCGGGAGGTAACAATGAGCAGTTCTTC. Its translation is CASSARLAGGNNEQFF.